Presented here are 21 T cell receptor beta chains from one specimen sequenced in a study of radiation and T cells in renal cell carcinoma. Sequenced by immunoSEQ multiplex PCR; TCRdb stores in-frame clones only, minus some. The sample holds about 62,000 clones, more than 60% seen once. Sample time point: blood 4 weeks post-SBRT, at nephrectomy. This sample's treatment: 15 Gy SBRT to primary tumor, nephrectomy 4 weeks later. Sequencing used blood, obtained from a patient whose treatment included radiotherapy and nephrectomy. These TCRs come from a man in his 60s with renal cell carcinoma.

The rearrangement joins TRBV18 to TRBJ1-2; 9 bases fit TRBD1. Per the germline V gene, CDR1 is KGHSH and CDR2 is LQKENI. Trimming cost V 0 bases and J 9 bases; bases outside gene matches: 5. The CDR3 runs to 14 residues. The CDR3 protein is CASSPPGQGVSYTF. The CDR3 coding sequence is TGTGCCAGCTCACCACCGGGACAGGGAGTAAGCTACACCTTC.

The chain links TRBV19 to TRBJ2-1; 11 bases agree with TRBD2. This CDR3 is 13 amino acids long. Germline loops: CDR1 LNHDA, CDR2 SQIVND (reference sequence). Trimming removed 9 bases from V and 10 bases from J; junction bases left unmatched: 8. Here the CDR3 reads CASRGLAVGEQFF. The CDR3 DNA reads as TGTGCCAGCCGGGGACTAGCGGTAGGAGAGCAGTTCTTC.

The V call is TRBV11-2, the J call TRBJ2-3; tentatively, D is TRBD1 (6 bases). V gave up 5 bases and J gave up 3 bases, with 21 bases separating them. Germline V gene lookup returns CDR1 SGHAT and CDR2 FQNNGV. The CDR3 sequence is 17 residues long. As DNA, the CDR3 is TGTGCCAGCAGCCGTGCCCGGGGTACAGGGTGGACAGATACGCAGTATTTT. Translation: CASSRARGTGWTDTQYF.

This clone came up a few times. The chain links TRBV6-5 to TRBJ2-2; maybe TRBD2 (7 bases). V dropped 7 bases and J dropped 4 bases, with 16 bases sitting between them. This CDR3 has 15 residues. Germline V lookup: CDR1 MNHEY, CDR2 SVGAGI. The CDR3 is CASKTRGGSTGELFF. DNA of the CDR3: TGTGCCAGCAAAACGAGGGGGGGAAGCACCGGGGAGCTGTTTTTT.

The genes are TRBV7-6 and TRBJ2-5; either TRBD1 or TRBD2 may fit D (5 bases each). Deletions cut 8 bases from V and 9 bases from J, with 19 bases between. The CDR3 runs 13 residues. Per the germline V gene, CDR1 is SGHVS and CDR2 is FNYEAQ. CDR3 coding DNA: TGTGCCAGCGACCACGGGACCGGTCTCTCCCAGTACTTC. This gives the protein CASDHGTGLSQYF.

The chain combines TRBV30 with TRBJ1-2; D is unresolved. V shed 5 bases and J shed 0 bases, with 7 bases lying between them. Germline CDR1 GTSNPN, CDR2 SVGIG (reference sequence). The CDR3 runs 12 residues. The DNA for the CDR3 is TGTGCCTGGGAGGGTCCTAACTATGGCTACACCTTC. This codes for CAWEGPNYGYTF.

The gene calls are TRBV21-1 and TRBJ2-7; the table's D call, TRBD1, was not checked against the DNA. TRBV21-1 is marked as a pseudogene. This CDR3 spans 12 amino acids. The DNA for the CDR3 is TGTGCCAGGACAGAGGGGGCCCACGAGCAGTACGTC. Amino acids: CARTEGAHEQYV.

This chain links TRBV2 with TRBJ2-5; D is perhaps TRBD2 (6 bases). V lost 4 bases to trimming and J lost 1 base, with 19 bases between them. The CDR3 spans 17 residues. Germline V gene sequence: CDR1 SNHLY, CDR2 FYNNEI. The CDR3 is CASSGPRLDATQETQYF. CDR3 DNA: TGTGCCAGCAGTGGACCCAGACTAGACGCGACCCAAGAGACCCAGTACTTC.

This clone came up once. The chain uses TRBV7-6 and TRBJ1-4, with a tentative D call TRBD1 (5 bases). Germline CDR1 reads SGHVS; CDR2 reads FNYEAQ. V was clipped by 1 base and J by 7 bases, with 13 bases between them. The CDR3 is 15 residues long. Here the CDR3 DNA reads TGTGCCAGCAGCTTAGGCGGCAGGGACGGTGAAAAACTGTTTTTT. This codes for CASSLGGRDGEKLFF.

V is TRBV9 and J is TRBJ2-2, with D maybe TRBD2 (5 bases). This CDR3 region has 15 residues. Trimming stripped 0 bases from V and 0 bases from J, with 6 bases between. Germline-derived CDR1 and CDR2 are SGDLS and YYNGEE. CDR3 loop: CASSVGRSNTGELFF. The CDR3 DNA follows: TGTGCCAGCAGCGTAGGGAGGTCGAACACCGGGGAGCTGTTTTTT.

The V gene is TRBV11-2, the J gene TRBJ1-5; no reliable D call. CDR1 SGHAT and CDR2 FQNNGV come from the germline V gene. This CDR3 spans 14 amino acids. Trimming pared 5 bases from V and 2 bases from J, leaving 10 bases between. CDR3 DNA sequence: TGTGCCAGCAGCCAAGGGATGGGCAATCAGCCCCAGCATTTT. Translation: CASSQGMGNQPQHF.

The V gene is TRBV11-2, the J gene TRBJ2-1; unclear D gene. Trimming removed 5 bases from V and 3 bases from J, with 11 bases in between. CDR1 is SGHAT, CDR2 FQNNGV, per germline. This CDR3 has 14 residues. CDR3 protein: CASSQSTFYNEQFF. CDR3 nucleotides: TGTGCCAGCAGCCAAAGTACCTTCTACAATGAGCAGTTCTTC. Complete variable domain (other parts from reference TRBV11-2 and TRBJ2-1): EAGVAQSPRYKIIEKRQSVAFWCNPISGHATLYWYQQILGQGPKLLIQFQNNGVVDDSQLPKDRFSAERLKGVDSTLKIQPAKLEDSAVYLCASSQSTFYNEQFFGPGTRLTVL.

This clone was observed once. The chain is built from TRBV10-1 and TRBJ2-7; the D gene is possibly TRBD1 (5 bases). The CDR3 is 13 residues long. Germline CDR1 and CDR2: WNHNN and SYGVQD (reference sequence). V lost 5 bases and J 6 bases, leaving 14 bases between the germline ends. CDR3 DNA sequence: TGCGCCAGCAGTCCCTCGACAGAAAGCGAGCAGTACTTC. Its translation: CASSPSTESEQYF.

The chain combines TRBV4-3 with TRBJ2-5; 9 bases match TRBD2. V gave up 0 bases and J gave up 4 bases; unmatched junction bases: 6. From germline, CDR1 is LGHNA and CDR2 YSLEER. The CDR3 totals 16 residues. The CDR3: CASSQEGGGALETQYF. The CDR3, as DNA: TGCGCCAGCAGCCAAGAAGGCGGGGGGGCCCTAGAGACCCAGTACTTC.

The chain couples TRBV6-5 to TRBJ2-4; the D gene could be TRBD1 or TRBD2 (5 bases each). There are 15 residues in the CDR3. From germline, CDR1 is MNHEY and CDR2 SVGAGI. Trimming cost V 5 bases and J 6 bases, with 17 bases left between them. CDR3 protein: CASSAPGRTGNIQYF. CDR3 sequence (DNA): TGTGCCAGCAGTGCCCCGGGGCGGACGGGAAACATTCAGTACTTC.

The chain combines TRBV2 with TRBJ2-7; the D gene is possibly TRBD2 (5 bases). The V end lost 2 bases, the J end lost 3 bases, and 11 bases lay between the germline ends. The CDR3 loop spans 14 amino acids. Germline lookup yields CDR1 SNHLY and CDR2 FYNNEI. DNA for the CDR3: TGTGCCAGCAGTGAACCCCTCCGGGACTACGAGCAGTACTTC. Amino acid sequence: CASSEPLRDYEQYF.

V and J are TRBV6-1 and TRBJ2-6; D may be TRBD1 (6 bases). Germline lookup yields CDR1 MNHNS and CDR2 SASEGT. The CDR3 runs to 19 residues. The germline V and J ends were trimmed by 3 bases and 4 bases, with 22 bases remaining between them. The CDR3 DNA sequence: TGTGCCAGCAGTGACCGACTACAGGGTTATAGGCGCGGGGCCAACGTCCTGACTTTC. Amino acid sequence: CASSDRLQGYRRGANVLTF.

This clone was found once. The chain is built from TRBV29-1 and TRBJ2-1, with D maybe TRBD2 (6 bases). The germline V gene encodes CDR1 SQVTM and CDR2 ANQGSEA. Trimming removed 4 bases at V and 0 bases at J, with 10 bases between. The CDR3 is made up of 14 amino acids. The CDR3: CSVAFGSSYNEQFF. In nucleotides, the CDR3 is TGCAGCGTTGCCTTCGGGAGCTCCTACAATGAGCAGTTCTTC.

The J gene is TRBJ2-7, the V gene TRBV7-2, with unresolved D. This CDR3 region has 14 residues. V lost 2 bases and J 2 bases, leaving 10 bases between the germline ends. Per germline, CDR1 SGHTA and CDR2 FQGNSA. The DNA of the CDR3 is TGTGCCAGCAGCTTATCGGGTGGGGCCTACGAGCAGTACTTC. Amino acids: CASSLSGGAYEQYF.

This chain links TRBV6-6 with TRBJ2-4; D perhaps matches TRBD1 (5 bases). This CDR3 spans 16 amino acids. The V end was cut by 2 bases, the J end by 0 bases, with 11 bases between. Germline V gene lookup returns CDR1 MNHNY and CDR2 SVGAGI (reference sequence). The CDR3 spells CASSYAGIGAKNIQYF. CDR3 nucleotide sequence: TGTGCCAGCAGTTACGCAGGGATAGGAGCCAAAAACATTCAGTACTTC.

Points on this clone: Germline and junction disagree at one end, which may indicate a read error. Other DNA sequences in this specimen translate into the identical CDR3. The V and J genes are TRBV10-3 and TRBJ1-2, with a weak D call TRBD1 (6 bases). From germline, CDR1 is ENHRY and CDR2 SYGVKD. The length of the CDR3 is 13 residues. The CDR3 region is CAITGGQTGGYTF. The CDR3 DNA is TGCGCCATCACCGGGGGACAAACGGGTGGCTACACCTTC.